The rows below give T cell receptor beta chains drawn from one sample of a study of early T cells in non-severe SARS-CoV-2 infection. TCRdb reprocessed the 5' RACE reads via MiXCR and lists one record per CDR3 protein. The sample has about 25,000 distinct CDR3 sequences, around 4.8% seen once. Sequencing input: whole blood. The receptors were gathered from an adult who was a healthcare worker with PCR-confirmed SARS-CoV-2 infection or an uninfected control (not recorded which). The conserved cysteine and the conserved F or W are not part of the CDR3 here. Rows may omit the clone size; those that give it use once, few, many or a size class.

TRBV20-1 many SASKDWYSNQPQH
TRBV29-1 many SVSEGRYSNQPQH
TRBV28 many ASSSPGTSGSSYEQY
TRBV4-2 many ASRSAGGPQEQY
TRBV6-6 many ASSYEGQFYGYT
TRBV14 few ASRLAGYNEQF
TRBV6-5 few ASSYTFSHSGNTIY
TRBV6-5 few ASSYATSGRAGYNEQF
TRBV12-3/TRBV12-4 many ASSPGDYSNQPQH
TRBV6-5 many ATEVGSEAF
TRBV7-9 many ASSSYSGVGLGTQY
TRBV7-6 many ASSPRVMGELF
TRBV18 NA ASSPQERVNEKLF
TRBV5-1 many ASSRGQTYNEQF
TRBV4-1 medium-sized ASSQPTSGRSHYEQY
TRBV12-3/TRBV12-4 NA ASSLRGKNTEAF
TRBV7-2 many ASSSDFGELF
TRBV7-6 many ASSLVLDRGREKLF
TRBV15 many ATSRDRPGEETQY
TRBV7-6 medium-sized ASSFGPRGGYNEQF
TRBV5-1 many ASSLEKDRQNYEQY
TRBV2 few ASLELNTEAF
TRBV18 many ASSPRNEKLF
TRBV7-9 many ASSLGLPSYNEQF
TRBV19 NA ASTVLGVYNEQF
TRBV12-2 many ASRLVRGSYNEQF
TRBV18 few ASSGPRPRGEAF
TRBV12-3/TRBV12-4 many ASSLVGLFPGELF
TRBV3-1 many ASSVRLRGFRTDTQY
TRBV20-1 NA SARDVRDLTYEQY
TRBV12-3/TRBV12-4 many ALARGRDRGYT
TRBV12-3/TRBV12-4 many ANSLAGGRIDTQY
TRBV29-1 many SVSISWGNQETQY
TRBV6-6 many ASSSYPLSQETQY
TRBV19 many ASSRTGMSSYNSPLH
TRBV28 medium-sized ASSLALYEQY
TRBV20-1 NA SASRAGEADSQY
TRBV29-1 NA SVVGGRTEAF
TRBV6-1 many ASFSQGVRHEQY
TRBV4-2 many ASSQTSENYEQY
TRBV5-1 many ASSSSSGAGGREKLF
TRBV7-2 many ASSYRGLNYGYT
TRBV2 many ASSSPKAQYSNQPQH
TRBV6-6 many ASSYGTDIMNTEAF
TRBV19 many ASSNTYYTYEQY
TRBV5-5 many ASSPVGFYGYT
TRBV7-8 many ASSPGLATSNEQF
TRBV7-2 many ASSLGGRGRTEAF
TRBV5-4 many ASSLARGMNTGELF
TRBV7-8 many ASSLVDYNYEQY
TRBV29-1 many SVVMTHHNEQF
TRBV14 few ASSQGDRGNEQF
TRBV5-1 many ASSSGVITNTGELF